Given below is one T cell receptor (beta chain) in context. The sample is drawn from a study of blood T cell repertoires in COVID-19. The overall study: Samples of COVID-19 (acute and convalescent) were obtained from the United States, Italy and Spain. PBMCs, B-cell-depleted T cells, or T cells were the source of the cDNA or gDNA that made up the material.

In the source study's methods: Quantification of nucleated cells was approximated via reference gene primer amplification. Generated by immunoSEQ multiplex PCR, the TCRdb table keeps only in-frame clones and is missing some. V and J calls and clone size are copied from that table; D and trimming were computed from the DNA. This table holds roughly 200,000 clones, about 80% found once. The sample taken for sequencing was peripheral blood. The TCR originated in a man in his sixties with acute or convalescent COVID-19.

CDR3 bases: TGTGCCAGCAGTCGTTCGGGTGGCTACAATGAGCAGTTCTTC. Residues: CASSRSGGYNEQFF. V usage is TRBV3-1 (or the pseudogene TRBV3-2) and J usage is TRBJ2-1; no firm D call. The CDR3 spans 14 residues. Germline V gives CDR1 LGHDT, CDR2 YNNKEL (reference sequence). Trimming left V 6 bases short and J 3 bases short, with 12 bases between.